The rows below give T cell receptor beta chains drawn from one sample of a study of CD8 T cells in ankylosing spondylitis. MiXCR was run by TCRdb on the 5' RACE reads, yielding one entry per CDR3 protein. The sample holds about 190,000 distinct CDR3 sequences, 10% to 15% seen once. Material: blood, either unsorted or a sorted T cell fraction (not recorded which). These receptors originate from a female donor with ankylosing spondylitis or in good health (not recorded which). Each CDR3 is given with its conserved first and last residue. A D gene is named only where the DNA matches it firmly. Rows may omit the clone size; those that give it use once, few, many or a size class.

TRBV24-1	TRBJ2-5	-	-	CATSEGAIRTQYF	TGTGCCACCAGTGAAGGCGCGATCCGGACCCAGTACTTC
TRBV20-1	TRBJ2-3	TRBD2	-	CSALSPGTSPPDTQYF	TGCAGTGCTCTCTCTCCCGGGACTAGCCCCCCAGATACGCAGTATTTT
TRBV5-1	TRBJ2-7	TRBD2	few	CASSLAPSGNRPYEQYF	TGCGCCAGCAGCTTGGCTCCTAGCGGGAACAGGCCTTACGAGCAGTACTTC
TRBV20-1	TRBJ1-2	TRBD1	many	CSARESGTAYGYTF	TGCAGTGCTAGAGAGTCGGGGACAGCGTATGGCTACACCTTC
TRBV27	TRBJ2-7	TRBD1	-	CASSLFVTGPGASYEQYF	TGTGCCAGCAGTTTATTTGTGACAGGGCCCGGGGCCTCCTACGAGCAGTACTTC
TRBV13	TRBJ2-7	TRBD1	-	CASSRALDRVANRLREQYF	TGTGCCAGCAGCCGCGCACTAGACAGGGTCGCGAACCGTTTACGCGAGCAGTACTTC
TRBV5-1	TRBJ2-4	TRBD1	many	CASSWTGGEVNIQYF	TGCGCCAGCAGCTGGACAGGGGGCGAGGTAAACATTCAGTACTTC
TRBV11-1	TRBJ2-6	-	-	CASSVNAVTGRILSGANVLTF	TGTGCCAGCAGCGTAAATGCCGTGACGGGACGGATACTCTCTGGGGCCAACGTCCTGACTTTC
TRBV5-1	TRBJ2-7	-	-	CASSLGRGQRGSYEQYF	TGCGCCAGCAGCTTGGGGCGGGGGCAAAGAGGGTCCTACGAGCAGTACTTC
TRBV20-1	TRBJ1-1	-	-	CSVFNEGLNTEAFF	TGCAGTGTTTTCAATGAGGGCCTAAACACTGAAGCTTTCTTT
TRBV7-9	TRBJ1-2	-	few	CASSPALGGYTF	TGTGCCAGCAGCCCAGCGCTTGGGGGCTACACCTTC
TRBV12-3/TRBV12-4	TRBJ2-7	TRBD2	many	CASTLRGYEQYF	TGTGCCAGCACCCTGCGGGGGTACGAGCAGTACTTC
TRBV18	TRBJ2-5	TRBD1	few	CASSQPGGETQYF	TGTGCCAGCTCACAGCCAGGGGGAGAGACCCAGTACTTC
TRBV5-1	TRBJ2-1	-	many	CASSPALRHEQFF	TGCGCCAGCAGCCCGGCTTTGAGGCATGAGCAGTTCTTC
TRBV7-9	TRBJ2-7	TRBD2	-	CASSHGGSSAYGQYF	TGTGCCAGCAGCCACGGGGGGTCAAGTGCCTACGGGCAGTACTTC
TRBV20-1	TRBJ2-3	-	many	CSARATDTQYF	TGCAGTGCTAGAGCTACAGATACGCAGTATTTT
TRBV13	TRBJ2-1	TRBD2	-	CASSSISGTSGSRTYNEQFF	TGTGCCAGCAGCTCCATATCCGGGACTAGCGGATCCCGTACATACAATGAGCAGTTCTTC
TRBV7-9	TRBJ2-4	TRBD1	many	CASSSGGDISHIQYF	TGTGCCAGCAGCTCAGGGGGCGATATTAGCCACATTCAGTACTTC
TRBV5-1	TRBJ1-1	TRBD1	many	CASSPEQGADTEAFF	TGCGCCAGCAGCCCCGAACAGGGGGCAGACACTGAAGCTTTCTTT
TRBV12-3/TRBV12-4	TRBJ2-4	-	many	CASSTYSATKNIQYF	TGTGCCAGCAGCACATATTCGGCAACCAAAAACATTCAGTACTTC
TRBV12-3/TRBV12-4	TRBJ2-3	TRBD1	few	CASSWGQGDTDTQYF	TGTGCCAGCAGTTGGGGACAGGGGGACACAGATACGCAGTATTTT